Listed here are 28 T cell receptor beta chains from one sample, sequenced in a study of T cells in Graves' hyperthyroidism and ophthalmopathy (dated by TCRdb to between 2017 and 2020). The library was made by multiplex PCR. Sequencer: Illumina HiSeq 2000. The TCR beta CDR3 regions were amplified from the RNA transcripts. The first round of RT-PCR for the TCR CDR3 was performed with the HTBI primer set and the Qiagen OneStep RT-PCR kit. TCRdb trimmed public reads at Q25 via fastp, called clones via MiXCR and kept in-frame beta chains. Rows with one shared CDR3 protein collapse into an entry with the most common genes and DNA. The sample data list about 290,000 distinct CDR3 sequences, and 16% of these were observed just once. The top ten clonotypes cover around a third of the sample. The sample taken for sequencing was blood. These receptors all stem from a man in his thirties or forties with Graves' hyperthyroidism.

V gene TRBV13 combines with J gene TRBJ2-7; the match to TRBD2 covers 7 bases. The CDR3 contains 19 residues. Germline CDR1 PRHDT, CDR2 FYEKMQ (reference sequence). Losses at the gene ends were 5 bases for V and 0 bases for J; bases not matched to a gene: 19. In DNA, the CDR3 is TGTGCCAGCAGCCTTGCCTCCGGGACTAAAGCTTATCCCTCCTACGAGCAGTACTTC. This sequence encodes CASSLASGTKAYPSYEQYF.

The V call is TRBV12-3 or TRBV12-4, the J call TRBJ1-2, with D possibly matching TRBD1 (5 bases). This CDR3 contains 14 residues. The V end lost 9 bases, the J end lost 0 bases, and 14 bases lay between the germline ends. The CDR3 DNA reads TGTGCCAGGAGTCCGGGGACCTCTAACTATGGCTACACCTTC. This gives the protein CARSPGTSNYGYTF.

This clonotype was seen more than once but under ten times. The J gene is TRBJ2-6, the V gene TRBV5-1, with 7 bases that match TRBD1. The CDR3 runs 16 residues. After removal of 2 bases from V and 2 bases from J, the junction contained 4 bases not matched to a gene. Germline V gene lookup returns CDR1 SGHRS and CDR2 YFSETQ. In DNA, the CDR3 is TGCGCCAGCAGCTTCCAAACAGGGGCTGGGGCCAACGTCCTGACTTTC. This sequence encodes CASSFQTGAGANVLTF.

This chain links TRBV20-1 with TRBJ2-7; D tentatively reads TRBD1 or TRBD2 (5 bases each). The CDR3 runs to 14 residues. Germline assignment: CDR1 DFQATT and CDR2 SNEGSKA (reference sequence). Trimming cost V 3 bases and J 2 bases, with 14 bases left between them. CDR3 protein: CSARGPTTTYEQYF. In nucleotides, the CDR3 is TGCAGTGCTAGGGGACCGACAACCACCTACGAGCAGTACTTC.

This clonotype was recorded at least ten times. The V gene is TRBV11-2, the J gene TRBJ1-2; TRBD1 matches at 7 bases. Trimming took 6 bases from V and 4 from J; bases not matched to a gene: 5. Germline CDR1 and CDR2: SGHAT and FQNNGV. The CDR3 contains 13 residues. The chain's CDR3 is CASRITGAYGYTF. DNA of the CDR3: TGTGCCAGCAGGATCACAGGGGCCTATGGCTACACCTTC.

There are a few counts of this clonotype. The junction and the germline gene differ at one end; a read error may be behind it. The gene calls are TRBV4-1 and TRBJ2-7; 7 positions match TRBD2. Germline V gene sequence: CDR1 MGHRA, CDR2 YSYEKL. This CDR3 is built from 17 residues. The CDR3 nucleotides read TGTGCCAGCAGCCAAGTGGTCTCGGCGGGAGTGACCTACGAGCAGTACTTC. Translated: CASSQVVSAGVTYEQYF.

The chain combines TRBV9 with TRBJ2-3, with D possibly being TRBD1 (6 bases). This CDR3 contains 16 residues. V shed 6 bases and J shed 3 bases, with 20 bases lying between them. The germline V gene has CDR1 SGDLS and CDR2 YYNGEE. The CDR3 DNA follows: TGTGCCAGCAACTCCGATGGAATAGGGGGTACAGATACGCAGTATTTT. Translated, it gives CASNSDGIGGTDTQYF.

The chain joins TRBV2 to TRBJ2-2; no firm D call. CDR3 length: 13 amino acids. The V end lost 6 bases, the J end lost 1 base, and 6 bases lay between the germline ends. Germline V CDR1 and CDR2: SNHLY, FYNNEI. The CDR3 DNA is TGTGCCAGCAGACGACTGAACACCGGGGAGCTGTTTTTT. It translates to CASRRLNTGELFF.

This clonotype has a count of ten or more. The rearrangement links TRBV10-3 to TRBJ2-5; possible D gene TRBD2, 7 bases. The V gene's germline CDR1 is ENHRY and CDR2 SYGVKD. This CDR3 has 13 residues. V lost 5 bases and J lost 5, with 12 bases in between. Written as DNA, the CDR3 is TGTGCCATCAGTAAACAGGGAGGGGAGACCCAGTACTTC. It translates to CAISKQGGETQYF.

In its sample, this clonotype was seen a few times. V and J are TRBV2 and TRBJ2-6; D perhaps matches TRBD1 (5 bases). Germline V CDR1 and CDR2: SNHLY, FYNNEI. Deletions cut 3 bases from V and 0 bases from J, with 9 bases between. The CDR3 loop spans 16 amino acids. In DNA form, the CDR3 reads TGTGCCAGCAGTGATCAGGGAACCTCTGGGGCCAACGTCCTGACTTTC. This translates into CASSDQGTSGANVLTF.

This clonotype has ten or more counts. This chain connects TRBV7-2 to TRBJ2-7; TRBD1 matches at 8 bases. Germline lookup yields CDR1 SGHTA and CDR2 FQGNSA. This CDR3 contains 15 residues. V was clipped by 7 bases and J by 3 bases; unmatched bases: 11. CDR3 DNA sequence: TGTGCCAGCACCCTATCGACAGGGGTTGGCTACGAGCAGTACTTC. Its translation is CASTLSTGVGYEQYF.

The genes are TRBV5-1 and TRBJ1-1; 7 nucleotides agree with TRBD1. The V gene's germline CDR1 is SGHRS and CDR2 YFSETQ. The CDR3 contains 12 residues. Germline trimming cut 3 bases from V and 8 bases from J; bases unmatched to any gene: 4. The CDR3 nucleotides read TGCGCCAGCAGCTGGGGGACAGAAGAAGCTTTCTTT. Residues: CASSWGTEEAFF. The full variable domain, completed using reference TRBV5-1 and TRBJ1-1, is KAGVTQTPRYLIKTRGQQVTLSCSPISGHRSVSWYQQTPGQGLQFLFEYFSETQRNKGNFPGRFSGRQFSNSRSEMNVSTLELGDSALYLCASSWGTEEAFFGQGTRLTVV.

A few counts support this clonotype. This rearrangement joins TRBV18 to TRBJ1-4; 7 bases line up with TRBD1. This CDR3 has 16 residues. Germline CDR1 and CDR2: KGHSH and LQKENI. Losses at the gene ends were 4 bases for V and 2 bases for J; bases not matched to a gene: 7. CDR3 protein: CASSQETTGTNEKLFF. In nucleotides, the CDR3 is TGTGCCAGCTCACAGGAGACGACAGGGACTAATGAAAAACTGTTTTTT.

The chain has TRBV2 and TRBJ2-1; 9 bases map to TRBD1. There are 15 residues in the CDR3. V trimming: 6 bases; J trimming: 7 bases; junction bases outside the gene matches: 10. Germline V gene data show CDR1 as SNHLY and CDR2 as FYNNEI. The CDR3 region is CASRFRTGVSNEQFF. The CDR3 DNA reads TGTGCCAGCAGATTCCGGACAGGGGTCTCGAATGAGCAGTTCTTC.

This clonotype occurred once. The chain uses TRBV20-1 and TRBJ1-2; 8 nucleotides align to TRBD1. V shed 4 bases and J 8 bases; nucleotides not matched to a gene: 15. The CDR3 runs to 15 residues. CDR1 and CDR2 (germline): DFQATT, SNEGSKA (reference sequence). CDR3 nucleotide sequence: TGCAGTGCTACCGGGACAGGAACGTCCTATGTCGGCTACACCTTC. Translating it yields CSATGTGTSYVGYTF.

Ten or more counts support this clonotype. This sequence joins TRBV27 and TRBJ2-1, with TRBD2 matching over 7 bases. Looked up from germline, CDR1 is MNHEY and CDR2 is SMNVEV (reference sequence). J lost 8 bases, V lost 5 bases, and 9 bases had no gene match. This CDR3 has 14 amino acids. The CDR3 loop is CASSQWEGRDEQFF. The CDR3 region has the DNA TGTGCCAGCAGTCAATGGGAGGGCCGTGATGAGCAGTTCTTC.

In this sample, this clonotype turned up many times. This chain joins TRBV12-3 or TRBV12-4 and TRBJ2-1; D gene ambiguous. Trimming removed 2 bases from V and 8 bases from J, with 10 bases in between. The CDR3 is 13 amino acids. For the CDR3, the DNA is TGTGCCAGCAGTTTACTGGCGGCGCATGAGCAGTTCTTC. This sequence encodes CASSLLAAHEQFF.

This clonotype was seen once. J is TRBJ2-1 and V is TRBV28; TRBD2 matches 12 bases. Germline V gene data show CDR1 as MDHEN and CDR2 as SYDVKM. V lost 6 bases, J lost 9 bases, and 12 bases stayed unmatched. The CDR3 loop spans 16 amino acids. The CDR3 sequence: CASSPVLAGGPGEQFF. The CDR3 region has the DNA TGTGCCAGCAGCCCCGTGCTAGCGGGAGGGCCCGGTGAGCAGTTCTTC.

The chain recombines TRBV10-3 with TRBJ1-1, with D uncertain. Germline CDR1 is ENHRY and CDR2 is SYGVKD. V was clipped by 4 bases and J by 2 bases, with 11 bases between them. The CDR3 contains 14 residues. This CDR3 reads CAISAESHNTEAFF. The CDR3 nucleotides read TGTGCCATCAGTGCAGAGAGCCACAACACTGAAGCTTTCTTT.

The V and J genes are TRBV6-1 and TRBJ1-4; no clear D. This CDR3 has 13 amino acids. Germline V gene data show CDR1 as MNHNS and CDR2 as SASEGT. The ends were cut back, 5 bases at V and 7 bases at J, with 11 bases in the middle. The CDR3 bases are TGTGCCAGCAGTCGAACAGAGCGTGAAAAACTGTTTTTT. Translated: CASSRTEREKLFF.

This chain uses TRBV2 with TRBJ1-1, with D perhaps TRBD1 (6 bases). Germline V gives CDR1 SNHLY, CDR2 FYNNEI. V dropped 5 bases and J dropped 1 base, with 14 bases sitting between them. The CDR3 has 15 amino acids. CDR3 residues: CASSTQGLTNTEAFF. DNA for the CDR3: TGTGCCAGCAGTACACAGGGATTGACGAACACTGAAGCTTTCTTT.

This clonotype was observed a few times. J is TRBJ2-3 and V is TRBV18, with D uncertain. V lost 2 bases, J lost 6 bases, and 9 bases lay in between. Germline CDR1 KGHSH, CDR2 LQKENI. The CDR3 contains 13 residues. This CDR3 reads CASSPTVSDTQYF. As DNA, the CDR3 is TGTGCCAGCTCACCAACAGTTTCGGATACGCAGTATTTT.

This clonotype was detected ten times or more. CDR3 nucleotide sequence: TGTGCCAGCAGCCGAGGGACGTACGATGGCTACACCTTC. Residues: CASSRGTYDGYTF. This chain connects TRBV28 to TRBJ1-2, with a tentative D call TRBD1 (5 bases). Germline values: CDR1 MDHEN, CDR2 SYDVKM. Trimming removed 6 bases at V and 6 bases at J, with 14 bases between. CDR3 length equals 13 residues.

This clonotype was observed a handful of times. One base away lies a much larger clone, so this may be a sequencing read error. This chain links TRBV24-1 with TRBJ2-3; 11 nucleotides line up with TRBD2. CDR1 is KGHDR, CDR2 SFDVKD, per germline. J gave up 2 bases and V 5 bases, and 8 bases lay outside the gene matches. The CDR3 contains 17 residues. The DNA for the CDR3 is TGTGCCACCAGTGGCTATAGGACTAGCGGGTACACAGATACGCAGTATTTT. Protein: CATSGYRTSGYTDTQYF.

This clonotype appeared many times. J is TRBJ2-3 and V is TRBV27, with D hard to call. The germline gives CDR1 MNHEY, CDR2 SMNVEV (reference sequence). Trimming took off 5 bases at V and 3 bases at J, with 9 bases between the two ends. The CDR3 is made up of 13 amino acids. The CDR3 region is CASSGFGTDTQYF. Written as DNA, the CDR3 is TGTGCCAGCAGTGGGTTCGGGACAGATACGCAGTATTTT.

This clonotype showed up many times. The chain combines TRBV28 with TRBJ2-1, with a possible D match to TRBD1 (7 bases). CDR3 size: 19 residues. CDR1 MDHEN and CDR2 SYDVKM come from the germline V gene. The ends were cut back, 10 bases at V and 5 bases at J, with 33 bases in the middle. CDR3 in amino acids: CANGNTLAQGLSSDNEQFF. The CDR3 nucleotides are TGTGCCAACGGGAACACCTTAGCACAGGGGCTGTCTAGCGACAATGAGCAGTTCTTC.

V usage is TRBV6-1 and J usage is TRBJ2-1, with D possibly TRBD1 on 6 matching bases. V lost 3 bases to trimming and J lost 15 bases, with 21 bases between them. From germline, CDR1 is MNHNS and CDR2 SASEGT. CDR3 size: 14 residues. CDR3: CASSEIRQAPSPFF. CDR3 nucleotides: TGTGCCAGCAGTGAGATTAGACAGGCACCTTCGCCGTTCTTC.

Concerning this clonotype itself: Given a much more abundant clone one base away, this may be a read error. The V gene is TRBV11-3, the J gene TRBJ2-5; D uncertain. V shed 5 bases and J shed 3 bases, with 10 bases lying between them. Germline V gene lookup returns CDR1 SGHNT and CDR2 YENEEA. The length of the CDR3 is 13 residues. CDR3: CASSGNQEETQYF. The CDR3, as DNA: TGTGCCAGCAGCGGGAACCAAGAAGAGACCCAGTACTTC.